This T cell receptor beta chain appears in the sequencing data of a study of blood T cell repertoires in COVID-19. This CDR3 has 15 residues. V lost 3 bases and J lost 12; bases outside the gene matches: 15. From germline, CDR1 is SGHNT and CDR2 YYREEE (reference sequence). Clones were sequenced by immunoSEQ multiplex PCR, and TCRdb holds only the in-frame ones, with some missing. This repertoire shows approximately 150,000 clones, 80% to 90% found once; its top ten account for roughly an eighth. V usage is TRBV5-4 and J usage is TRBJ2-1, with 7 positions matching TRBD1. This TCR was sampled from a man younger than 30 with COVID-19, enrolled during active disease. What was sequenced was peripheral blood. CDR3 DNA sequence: TGTGCCAGCAGCTCCGTGACAGGGACCGCCGACGCGCAGTTCTTC. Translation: CASSSVTGTADAQFF.